Presented here are 17 T cell receptor beta chains from one specimen sequenced in a study of neurological immune-mediated disorders. Each CDR3 protein is one row after TCRdb ran MiXCR on the 5' RACE reads. The table records about 19,000 distinct CDR3 sequences, roughly 2.5% of them present only once. Sequencing input: PBMCs. These receptors were taken from a woman aged 18-29 years with multiple sclerosis.

In this sample, this clonotype turned up many times. This chain uses TRBV3-1 with TRBJ2-1; no definite D call. CDR3 length: 14 amino acids. The germline gives CDR1 LGHDT, CDR2 YNNKEL (reference sequence). V lost 4 bases to trimming and J lost 0 bases, with 7 bases between them. CDR3 sequence reads: CASSLRISYNEQFF. As DNA, the CDR3 is TGTGCCAGCAGCCTCCGGATCTCCTACAATGAGCAGTTCTTC.

Ten or more counts support this clonotype. This chain uses TRBV18 with TRBJ1-1, with D possibly TRBD1 on 5 matching bases. The CDR3 is 13 residues long. The germline gives CDR1 KGHSH, CDR2 LQKENI. V was pared by 2 bases and J by 5 bases, with 9 bases between. In DNA, the CDR3 is TGTGCCAGCTCACCAAAGACAGATACTGAAGCTTTCTTT. Translation gives CASSPKTDTEAFF.

The sample holds many counts of this clonotype. J is TRBJ2-5 and V is TRBV25-1, with TRBD1 matching 8 bases. Germline V CDR1 and CDR2: MGHDK, SYGVNS. CDR3 size: 14 residues. The trim removed 5 bases at V and 5 bases at J, leaving 7 bases unmatched. CDR3 protein: CASSYQGAGETQYF. In DNA form, the CDR3 reads TGTGCCAGCAGTTATCAGGGGGCGGGGGAGACCCAGTACTTC.

The table lists this clonotype with many counts. The chain combines TRBV15 with TRBJ2-4; weak D call: TRBD1 (5 bases). This CDR3 contains 15 residues. Germline V gene sequence: CDR1 LNHNV, CDR2 YYDKDF (reference sequence). V was clipped by 1 base and J by 6 bases, with 13 bases between them. The CDR3 region has the DNA TGTGCCACCAGCAGAGTTGGGGCCTCAGGAAACATTCAGTACTTC. Encoded protein: CATSRVGASGNIQYF.

This clonotype was picked up a small number of times. CDR3 in amino acids: CSARTGTVVHNEQFF. The CDR3 DNA reads as TGCAGTGCCCGGACAGGGACGGTGGTACACAATGAGCAGTTCTTC. J is TRBJ2-1 and V is TRBV20-1; the match to TRBD1 covers 8 bases. This CDR3 comprises 15 residues. Germline CDR1 reads DFQATT; CDR2 reads SNEGSKA (reference sequence). V gave up 6 bases and J gave up 5 bases; unmatched junction bases: 12.

This clonotype was picked up many times. This chain connects TRBV5-6 to TRBJ2-1, with unresolved D. The V gene lost 4 bases and the J gene lost 8 bases, with 7 bases spanning the gap. CDR1 is SGHDT, CDR2 YYEEEE, per germline. The CDR3 contains 11 residues. CDR3: CASSRNHEQFF. In DNA form, the CDR3 reads TGTGCCAGCAGCCGCAACCATGAGCAGTTCTTC.

This clonotype was found a few times. Mismatch with germline at one junction end may stem from a read error. The rearrangement uses TRBV20-1 and TRBJ1-5, with D maybe TRBD1 (5 bases). The CDR3 extends over 15 amino acids. Germline CDR1 is DFQATT and CDR2 is SNEGSKA (reference sequence). The DNA of the CDR3 is TGCAGTGCTAGAGCCGGGGGAGTGAGCAATCAGCCCCAGAATTTT. Encoded protein: CSARAGGVSNQPQNF.

This clonotype was detected ten times or more. J is TRBJ2-7 and V is TRBV6-1, with D maybe TRBD1 (6 bases). Deletions cut 4 bases from V and 4 bases from J, with 8 bases between. This CDR3 has 12 residues. CDR1 MNHNS and CDR2 SASEGT come from the germline V gene. CDR3 residues: CASSGQGYEQYV. The CDR3 DNA reads TGTGCCAGCAGTGGGCAGGGGTACGAGCAGTACGTC.

This clonotype appeared many times. The chain joins TRBV20-1 to TRBJ2-3; 7 nucleotides match TRBD2. This CDR3 has 14 residues. Trimming removed 6 bases from V and 5 bases from J; junction bases left unmatched: 11. Germline V CDR1 and CDR2: DFQATT, SNEGSKA (reference sequence). CDR3 region: CSAPVPGGGDTQYF. The DNA for the CDR3 is TGCAGTGCGCCCGTCCCGGGGGGTGGAGATACGCAGTATTTT.

This clonotype was found many times. Here the CDR3 reads CASSYEGKIYGYTF. CDR3 nucleotide sequence: TGTGCCAGCAGTTATGAAGGAAAAATCTATGGCTACACCTTC. The genes are TRBV6-6 and TRBJ1-2; no clear D gene. There are 14 residues in the CDR3. V dropped 3 bases and J dropped 4 bases, with 12 bases sitting between them. From germline, CDR1 is MNHNY and CDR2 SVGAGI (reference sequence).

This clonotype appeared many times. J is TRBJ1-1 and V is TRBV10-3; 9 bases align to TRBD1. This CDR3 contains 13 residues. Trimming took 6 bases from V and 3 from J; bases not matched to a gene: 2. Germline-derived CDR1 and CDR2 are ENHRY and SYGVKD. CDR3 nucleotides: TGTGCCATCAGGGGACAGGGTGACACTGAAGCTTTCTTT. Encoded protein: CAIRGQGDTEAFF.

This clonotype was counted ten times or more. This chain links TRBV27 with TRBJ2-1; weak D call: TRBD2 (6 bases). Trimming stripped 3 bases from V and 10 bases from J, with 19 bases between. Looked up from germline, CDR1 is MNHEY and CDR2 is SMNVEV (reference sequence). This CDR3 has 15 residues. The CDR3 spells CASSFSGKGRGEQFF. In DNA form, the CDR3 reads TGTGCCAGCAGTTTCTCCGGGAAGGGACGGGGGGAGCAGTTCTTC.

This clonotype was found many times. The genes are TRBV5-1 and TRBJ1-4; 7 positions match TRBD1. CDR1 and CDR2 from the germline V gene are SGHRS and YFSETQ. This CDR3 spans 16 amino acids. V shed 3 bases and J 5 bases; nucleotides not matched to a gene: 10. The CDR3 sequence is CASSSGGGPRNEKLFF. DNA of the CDR3: TGCGCCAGCAGCTCCGGAGGGGGCCCGCGAAATGAAAAACTGTTTTTT. The full variable domain, completed using reference TRBV5-1 and TRBJ1-4, is KAGVTQTPRYLIKTRGQQVTLSCSPISGHRSVSWYQQTPGQGLQFLFEYFSETQRNKGNFPGRFSGRQFSNSRSEMNVSTLELGDSALYLCASSSGGGPRNEKLFFGSGTQLSVL.

This clonotype came up many times. The conserved final phenylalanine or tryptophan is absent from the CDR3, which likely points to a read error. This chain links TRBV5-1 with TRBJ2-1, with D possibly matching TRBD1 (6 bases). Trimming stripped 0 bases from V and 7 bases from J, with 14 bases between. The CDR3 covers 15 residues. Per germline, CDR1 SGHRS and CDR2 YFSETQ. The CDR3 nucleotides are TGCGCCAGCAGCTTGGAGACAGGCCCTATGAATGAGCAGTTCCTC. Protein: CASSLETGPMNEQFL.

This clonotype was counted at least ten times. The rearrangement uses TRBV4-3 and TRBJ1-4; D is ambiguous. Trimming left V 0 bases short and J 7 bases short, with 3 bases between. Germline V gene sequence: CDR1 LGHNA, CDR2 YSLEER. This CDR3 contains 12 residues. DNA for the CDR3: TGCGCCAGCAGCCAAGAGAGTGAAAAACTGTTTTTT. Encoded protein: CASSQESEKLFF.

The table lists this clonotype with many counts. The genes are TRBV20-1 and TRBJ2-5; 11 bases are shared with TRBD1. The CDR3 spans 14 residues. Germline CDR1 reads DFQATT; CDR2 reads SNEGSKA (reference sequence). Unmatched junction bases numbered 5, after V lost 6 bases and J lost 2 bases. This CDR3 reads CSATGTGGQETQYF. The CDR3 region has the DNA TGCAGTGCGACAGGGACAGGGGGACAAGAGACCCAGTACTTC.

This clonotype has a count of ten or more. This chain links TRBV20-1 with TRBJ2-1; TRBD1 is a possible D gene (6 bases). The CDR3 is 16 amino acids. Germline assignment: CDR1 DFQATT and CDR2 SNEGSKA (reference sequence). The V end lost 6 bases, the J end lost 4 bases, and 22 bases lay between the germline ends. The CDR3 loop is CSASIILGHPYNEQFF. The CDR3 DNA is TGCAGTGCCTCCATCATTCTGGGACACCCATACAATGAGCAGTTCTTC.